This T cell receptor (beta chain) was retrieved from a study of cytomegalovirus exposure and HLA in healthy donors. Study results and limitations: Reports described diagnosis of cytomegalovirus status by the classifier as highly specific and sensitive.

The donors were part of the validation cohort of 100 to 150 subjects. That cohort was separate from the first cohort, which comprised fewer than 800 subjects. TCRdb's table, derived via immunoSEQ multiplex PCR, lists solely in-frame clones and lacks some. This sample has about 270,000 clones, with about 86% found just once. On this clone itself: The antigen is not known.

Trimming at V came to 6 bases and at J to 5 bases, leaving 6 bases not matched to a gene. Germline V gives CDR1 MNHEY, CDR2 SVGAGI. This CDR3 has 16 residues. V is TRBV6-5 and J is TRBJ2-1; 14 bases are a match to TRBD2. What was sequenced was PBMCs. The TCR comes from a woman in her late teens or twenties in good health and CMV-seronegative. DNA for the CDR3: TGTGCCAGCAGATACAGACTAGCGGGAGGGCACAATGAGCAGTTCTTC. It specifies CASRYRLAGGHNEQFF.